This T cell receptor (beta chain) was obtained from a study of blood T cell repertoires in COVID-19. Study at large: The United States, Italy and Spain provided the acute and convalescent COVID-19 samples. Nucleic acid was either cDNA or gDNA, and it came from T cells, B-cell-depleted T cells, or PBMCs.

In the original analysis: Reference gene primer amplification gave estimated nucleated cell counts. Sequencing used immunoSEQ multiplex PCR; TCRdb keeps in-frame clones, though not all of them. The V and J calls and the clone size are those of that table, but D and trimming were determined from the DNA. The sample lists approximately 200,000 clones, more than 80% occurring once. Sequencing used peripheral blood. The receptor's source is a woman of 80 years or more with acute or convalescent COVID-19.

The CDR3 DNA reads TGTGCCAGCAGTAAGGACAGTTACTACGAGCAGTACTTC. Its translation: CASSKDSYYEQYF. The chain is built from TRBV6-2 or TRBV6-3 and TRBJ2-7, with D perhaps matching TRBD1 (6 bases). The CDR3 totals 13 residues. CDR1 is MNHEY, CDR2 SVGEGT, per germline. Trimming removed 5 bases from V and 3 bases from J, with 11 bases in between.